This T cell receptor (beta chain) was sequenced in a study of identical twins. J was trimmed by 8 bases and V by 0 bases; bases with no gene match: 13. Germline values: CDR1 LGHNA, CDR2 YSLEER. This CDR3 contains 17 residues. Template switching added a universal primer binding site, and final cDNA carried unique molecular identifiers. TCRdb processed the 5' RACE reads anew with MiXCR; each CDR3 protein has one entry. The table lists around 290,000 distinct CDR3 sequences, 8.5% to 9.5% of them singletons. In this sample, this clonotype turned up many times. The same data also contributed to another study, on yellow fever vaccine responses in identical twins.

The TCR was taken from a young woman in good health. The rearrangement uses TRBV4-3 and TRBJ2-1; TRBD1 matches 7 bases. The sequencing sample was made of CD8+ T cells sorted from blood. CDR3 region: CASSQDRLAPQGDEQFF. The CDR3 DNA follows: TGCGCCAGCAGCCAAGACCGTCTAGCTCCCCAGGGGGATGAGCAGTTCTTC.